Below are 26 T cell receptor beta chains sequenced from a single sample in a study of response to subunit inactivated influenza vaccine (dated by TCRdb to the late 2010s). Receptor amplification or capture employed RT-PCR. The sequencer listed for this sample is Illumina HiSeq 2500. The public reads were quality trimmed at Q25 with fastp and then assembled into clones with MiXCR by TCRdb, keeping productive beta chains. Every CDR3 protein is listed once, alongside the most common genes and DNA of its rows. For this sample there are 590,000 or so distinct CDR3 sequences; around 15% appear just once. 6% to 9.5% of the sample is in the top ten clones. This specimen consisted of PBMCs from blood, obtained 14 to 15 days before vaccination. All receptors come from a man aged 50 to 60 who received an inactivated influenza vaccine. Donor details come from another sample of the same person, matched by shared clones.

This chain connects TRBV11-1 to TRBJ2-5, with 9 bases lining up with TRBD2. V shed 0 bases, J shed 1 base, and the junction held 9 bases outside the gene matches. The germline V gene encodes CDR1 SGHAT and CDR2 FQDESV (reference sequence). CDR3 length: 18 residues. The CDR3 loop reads CASSLAVRLADIQETQYF. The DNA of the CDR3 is TGTGCCAGCAGCTTAGCGGTACGACTAGCGGATATCCAAGAGACCCAGTACTTC.

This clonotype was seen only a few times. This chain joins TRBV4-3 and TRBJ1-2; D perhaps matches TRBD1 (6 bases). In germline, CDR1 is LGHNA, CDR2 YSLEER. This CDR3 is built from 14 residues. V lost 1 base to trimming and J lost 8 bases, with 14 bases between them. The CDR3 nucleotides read TGCGCCAGCAGCCAAGTTCAAGGGGGAAGAGGCTACACCTTC. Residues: CASSQVQGGRGYTF.

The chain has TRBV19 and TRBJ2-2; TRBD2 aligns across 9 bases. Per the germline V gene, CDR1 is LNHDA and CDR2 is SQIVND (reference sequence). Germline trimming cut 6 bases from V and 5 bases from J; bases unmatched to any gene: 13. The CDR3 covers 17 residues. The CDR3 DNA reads TGTGCCAGTAGCCCCCTCGGGCTAGCGGGGATAACCGGGGAGCTGTTTTTT. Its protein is CASSPLGLAGITGELFF.

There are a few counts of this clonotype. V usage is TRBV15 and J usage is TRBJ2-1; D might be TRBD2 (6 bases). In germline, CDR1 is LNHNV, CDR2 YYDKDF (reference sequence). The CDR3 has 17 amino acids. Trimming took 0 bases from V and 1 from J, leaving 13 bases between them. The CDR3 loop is CATSRDHGGLSYNEQFF. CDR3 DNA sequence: TGTGCCACCAGCAGAGACCACGGGGGATTATCCTACAATGAGCAGTTCTTC.

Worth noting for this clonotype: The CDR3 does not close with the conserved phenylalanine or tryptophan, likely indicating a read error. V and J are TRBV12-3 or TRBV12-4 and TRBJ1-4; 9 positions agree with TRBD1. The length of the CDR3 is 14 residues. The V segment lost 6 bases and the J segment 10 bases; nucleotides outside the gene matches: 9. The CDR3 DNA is TGTGCCAGCAGGGAACAGGGGGCCCTTGGAAAACTGTTTTAT. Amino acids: CASREQGALGKLFY.

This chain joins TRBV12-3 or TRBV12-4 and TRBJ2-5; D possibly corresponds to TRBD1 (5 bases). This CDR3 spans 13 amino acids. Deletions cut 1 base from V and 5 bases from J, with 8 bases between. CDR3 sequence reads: CASSLDRWETQYF. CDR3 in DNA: TGTGCCAGCAGTTTAGACAGGTGGGAGACCCAGTACTTC.

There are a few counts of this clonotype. CDR3 DNA: TGTGCCAGCAGCTTAGCCGAGACGCATGGGTCACCCCTCCACTTT. It yields the protein CASSLAETHGSPLHF. The chain links TRBV7-2 to TRBJ1-6; D is unresolved. CDR1 and CDR2 (germline): SGHTA, FQGNSA. The germline V and J ends were trimmed by 0 bases and 10 bases, with 13 bases remaining between them. The CDR3 is 15 residues long.

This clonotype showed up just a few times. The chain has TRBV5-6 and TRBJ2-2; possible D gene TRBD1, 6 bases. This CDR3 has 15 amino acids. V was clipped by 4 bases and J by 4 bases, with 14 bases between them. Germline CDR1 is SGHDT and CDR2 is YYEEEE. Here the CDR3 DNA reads TGTGCCAGCAGCCTGACCGGACAGACCACCGGGGAGCTGTTTTTT. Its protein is CASSLTGQTTGELFF.

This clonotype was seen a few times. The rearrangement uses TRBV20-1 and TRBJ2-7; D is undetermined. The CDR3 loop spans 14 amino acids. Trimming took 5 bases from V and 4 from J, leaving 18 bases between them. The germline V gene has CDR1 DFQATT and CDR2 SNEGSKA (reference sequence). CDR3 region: CSAQTLSDWYEQYF. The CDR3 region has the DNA TGCAGTGCTCAGACCCTAAGCGACTGGTACGAGCAGTACTTC.

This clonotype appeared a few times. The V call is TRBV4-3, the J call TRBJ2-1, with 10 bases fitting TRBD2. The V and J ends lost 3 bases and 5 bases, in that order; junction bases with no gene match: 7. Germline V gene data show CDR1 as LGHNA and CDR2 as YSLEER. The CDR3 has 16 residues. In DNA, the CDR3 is TGCGCCAGCAGCCAGCAGCTAGCGGGGGCTAACAATGAGCAGTTCTTC. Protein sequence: CASSQQLAGANNEQFF.

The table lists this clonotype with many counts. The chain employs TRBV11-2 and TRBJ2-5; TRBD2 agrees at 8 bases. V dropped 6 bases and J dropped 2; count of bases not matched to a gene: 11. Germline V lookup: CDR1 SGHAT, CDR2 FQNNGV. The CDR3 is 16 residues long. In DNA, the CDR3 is TGTGCCAGCAGTTTTAATAGCGGGATGGGGCAAGAGACCCAGTACTTC. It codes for CASSFNSGMGQETQYF.

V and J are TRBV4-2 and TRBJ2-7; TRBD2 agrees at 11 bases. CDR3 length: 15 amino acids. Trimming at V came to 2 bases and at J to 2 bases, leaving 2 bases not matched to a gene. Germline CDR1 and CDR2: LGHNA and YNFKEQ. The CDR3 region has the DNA TGTGCCAGCAGCCAACTACTAGCGGGAGCCTACGAGCAGTACTTC. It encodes CASSQLLAGAYEQYF.

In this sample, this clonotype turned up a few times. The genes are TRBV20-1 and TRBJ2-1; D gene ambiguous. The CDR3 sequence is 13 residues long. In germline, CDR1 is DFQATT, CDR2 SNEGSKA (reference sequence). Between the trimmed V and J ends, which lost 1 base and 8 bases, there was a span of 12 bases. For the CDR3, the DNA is TGCAGTGCTAGAGCATCTAGTACCTATGAGCAGTTCTTC. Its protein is CSARASSTYEQFF.

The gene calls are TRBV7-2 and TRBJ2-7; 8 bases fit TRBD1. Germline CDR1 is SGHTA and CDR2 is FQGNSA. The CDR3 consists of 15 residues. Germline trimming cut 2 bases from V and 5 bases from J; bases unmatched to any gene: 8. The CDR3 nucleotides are TGTGCCAGCAGCTTAAGGACAGGGATGGGCAACGAGCAGTACTTC. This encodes CASSLRTGMGNEQYF.

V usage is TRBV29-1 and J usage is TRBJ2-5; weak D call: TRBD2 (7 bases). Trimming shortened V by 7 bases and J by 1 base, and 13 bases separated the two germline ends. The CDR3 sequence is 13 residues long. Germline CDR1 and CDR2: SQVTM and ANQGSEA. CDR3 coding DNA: TGCAGCGCCGGGGGGCGGTTCCAAGAGACCCAGTACTTC. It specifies CSAGGRFQETQYF.

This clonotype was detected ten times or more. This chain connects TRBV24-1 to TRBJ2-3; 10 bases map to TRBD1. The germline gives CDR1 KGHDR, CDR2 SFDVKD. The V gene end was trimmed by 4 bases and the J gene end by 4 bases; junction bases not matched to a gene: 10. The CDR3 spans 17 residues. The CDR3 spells CATSDPGTGDRADTQYF. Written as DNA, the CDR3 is TGTGCCACCAGTGACCCCGGGACAGGGGATCGGGCAGATACGCAGTATTTT.

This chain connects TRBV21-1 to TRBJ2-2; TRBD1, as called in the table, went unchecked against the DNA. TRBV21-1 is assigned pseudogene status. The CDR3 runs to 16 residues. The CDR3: CASSKAGGLSTGELFF. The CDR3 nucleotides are TGTGCCAGCAGCAAAGCGGGGGGTCTGTCCACCGGGGAGCTGTTTTTT.

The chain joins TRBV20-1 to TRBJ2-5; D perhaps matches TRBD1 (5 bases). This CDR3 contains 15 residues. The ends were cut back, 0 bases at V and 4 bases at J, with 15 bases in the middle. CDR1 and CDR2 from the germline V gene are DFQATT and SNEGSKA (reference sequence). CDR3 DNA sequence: TGCAGTGCTAGAGATTCAATAAGGGGCAGAGAGACCCAGTACTTC. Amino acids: CSARDSIRGRETQYF.

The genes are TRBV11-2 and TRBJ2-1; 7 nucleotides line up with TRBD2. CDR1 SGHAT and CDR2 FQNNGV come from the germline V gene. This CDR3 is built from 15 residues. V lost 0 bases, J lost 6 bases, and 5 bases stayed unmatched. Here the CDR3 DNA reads TGTGCCAGCAGCTTAGATCCGCTAGCGGTCAATGAGCAGTTCTTC. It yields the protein CASSLDPLAVNEQFF.

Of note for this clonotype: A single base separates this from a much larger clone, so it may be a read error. The DNA for the CDR3 is TGCAGTGCTGGGACTAGCGCGACAGTAAATGAGCAGTTCTTC. Protein: CSAGTSATVNEQFF. The chain carries TRBV20-1 and TRBJ2-1, with 10 positions matching TRBD2. Per the germline V gene, CDR1 is DFQATT and CDR2 is SNEGSKA (reference sequence). The CDR3 length is 14 residues. V dropped 5 bases and J dropped 7; count of bases not matched to a gene: 8.

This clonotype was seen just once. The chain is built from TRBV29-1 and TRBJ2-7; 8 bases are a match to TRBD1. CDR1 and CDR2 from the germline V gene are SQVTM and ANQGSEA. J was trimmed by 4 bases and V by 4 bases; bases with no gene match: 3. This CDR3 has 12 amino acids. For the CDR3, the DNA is TGCAGCGTTGTGGACAGGGTGTACGAGCAGTACTTC. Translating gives CSVVDRVYEQYF.

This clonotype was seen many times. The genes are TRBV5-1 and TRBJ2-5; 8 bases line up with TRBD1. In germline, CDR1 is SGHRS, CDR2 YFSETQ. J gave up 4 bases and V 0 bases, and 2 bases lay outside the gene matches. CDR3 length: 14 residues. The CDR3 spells CASSLAGQGETQYF. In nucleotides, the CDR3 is TGCGCCAGCAGCTTGGCCGGACAGGGAGAGACCCAGTACTTC.

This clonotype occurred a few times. CDR3 in DNA: TGTGCCAGCAGCTTAGGAGGGAGGAACTACGAGCAGTACTTC. As protein: CASSLGGRNYEQYF. This sequence joins TRBV11-2 and TRBJ2-7, with D perhaps TRBD2 (6 bases). The CDR3 consists of 14 residues. The germline V gene encodes CDR1 SGHAT and CDR2 FQNNGV. V gave up 1 base and J gave up 3 bases, with 10 bases separating them.

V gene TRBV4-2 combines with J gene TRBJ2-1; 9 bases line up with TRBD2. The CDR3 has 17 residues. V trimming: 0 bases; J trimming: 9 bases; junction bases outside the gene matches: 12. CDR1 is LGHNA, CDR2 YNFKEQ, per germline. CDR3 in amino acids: CASSQDLVLAGYGEQFF. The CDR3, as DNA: TGTGCCAGCAGCCAAGATCTTGTCCTAGCGGGGTATGGTGAGCAGTTCTTC.

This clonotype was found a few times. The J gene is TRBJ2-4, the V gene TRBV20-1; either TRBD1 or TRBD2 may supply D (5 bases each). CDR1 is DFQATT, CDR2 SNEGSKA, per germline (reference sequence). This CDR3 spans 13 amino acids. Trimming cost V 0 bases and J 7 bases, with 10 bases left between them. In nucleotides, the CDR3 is TGCAGTGCTAGAGAAGGGACGGGGAACATTCAGTACTTC. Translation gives CSAREGTGNIQYF.

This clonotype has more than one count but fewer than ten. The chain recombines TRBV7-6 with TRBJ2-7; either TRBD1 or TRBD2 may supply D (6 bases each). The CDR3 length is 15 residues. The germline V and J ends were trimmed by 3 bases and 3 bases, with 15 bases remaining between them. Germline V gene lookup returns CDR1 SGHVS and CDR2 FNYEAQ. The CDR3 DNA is TGTGCCAGCAGCTTGGGGGGCATGGTCCGCTACGAGCAGTACTTC. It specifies CASSLGGMVRYEQYF.